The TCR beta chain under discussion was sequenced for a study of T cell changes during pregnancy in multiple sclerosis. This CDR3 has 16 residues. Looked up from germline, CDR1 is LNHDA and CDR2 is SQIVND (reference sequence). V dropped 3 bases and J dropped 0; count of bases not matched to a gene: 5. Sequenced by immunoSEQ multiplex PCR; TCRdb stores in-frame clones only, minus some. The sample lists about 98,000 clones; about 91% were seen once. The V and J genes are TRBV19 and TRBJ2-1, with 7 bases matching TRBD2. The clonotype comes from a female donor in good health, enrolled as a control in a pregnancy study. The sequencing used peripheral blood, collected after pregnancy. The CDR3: CASSMTGGSSYNEQFF. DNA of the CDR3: TGTGCCAGTAGTATGACCGGGGGGAGCTCCTACAATGAGCAGTTCTTC.